This T cell receptor beta chain was observed in a study of shared clonotypes between healthy human individuals (TCRdb year 2020). With regard to the full study: The cohort included a few men and a couple of women between 18 and 49 years of age. Per donor, three plates each were used for CD4 naive and CD4 memory, two for CD8 naive, and one for CD8 memory. The study deeply sequenced blood TCR repertoires of five healthy adults to estimate repertoire size and the extent of clonotype sharing between individuals. Libraries were prepared and TCR repertoires were sequenced by different laboratories using diverse techniques, in order to increase sequencing depth and limit assay-specific biases. Each donor's leukapheresis produced roughly between roughly 0.85 and 10 billion PBMCs. Summary of the overall study and its limitations: Sampling was restricted to blood, and TCR repertoires in tissues likely differ from the TCR repertoires found in blood. Rarefaction of sorted-subset datasets indicated incomplete sequencing despite the large sequencing depth. Pairwise subsampling led to the expectation that sequencing depth would affect the degree of clonotype sharing among donors. Clonotypes shared by all four sorted-subset donors showed higher generation probabilities than non-shared clonotypes. The genetic and exposure-history diversity represented was limited by the small number of donors. Approximately 4.8% of naive CD4, around 3.6% of naive CD8, approximately 2% of memory CD4, and 0.4% of memory CD8 clonotypes were shared across a few donors. Naive subsets generally had larger estimated clonotype richness than memory subsets did.

CD8 naive samples were obtained by positive selection for CCR7 among CD45RO-negative cells, yielding a CD45RA+CCR7+ population from which TemRA cells were excluded. The donors were healthy, HIV-negative adults who had no recently reported acute infections or vaccinations. Every donor was a Caucasian adult living in Nashville, Tennessee, USA. Blood was collected by leukapheresis, and PBMCs were isolated by Ficoll-Histopaque density gradient centrifugation and then cryopreserved in liquid nitrogen vapor phase. Purity and quantity of every magnetically sorted T cell population were checked by analytical flow cytometry. Genomic DNA was isolated from every sorted fraction and measured by UV absorbance on a Nanodrop 2000c. TCR CDR3 regions were amplified from genomic DNA by multiplex PCR using the deep immunoSEQ assay. Extracted genomic DNA from each cell subset was distributed evenly across all wells of several immunoSEQ 96-well plates, and each plate was treated as a replicate. For sorted subsets, each replicate PCR was loaded with about 0.2 ug genomic DNA, equivalent to some 27,000 T cell genomes. The purified libraries were quantified using a Qubit 3.0 fluorometer, sized with a Bioanalyzer 2100, and then quantified again using the KAPA Library Quantification kit. Every immunoSEQ 96-well plate was sequenced on a separate single-read 150-cycle Illumina NextSeq 550 flow cell. Per the source publication's procedure: Because the immunoSEQ output held only junctional sequences and lacked quality scores, the filtering could not match the filtering applied to full-length reads. Sequences were annotated with PyIR, a Python wrapper for IgBLAST v1.9, and V/J genes and CDR3 were assigned using IMGT germline references. Any read was removed if the V/J assignment was weak (E-value above 1e-6), the CDR3 was missing, or the read contained stop codons, out-of-frame junctions, or ambiguous translated residues. A V3J clonotype was defined by an identical inferred V gene, J gene, and CDR3 amino acid sequence. To compute the percentage overlap between repertoires, the number of shared unique clonotypes was divided by the size of the smaller repertoire. RTK rarefaction, the Chao1 estimator, and Recon v2.1 estimates of unobserved clonotypes were used to assess repertoire richness. Generation probabilities were computed with OLGA for all TCRbeta clonotypes obtained by the gDNA method from a handful of donors. TCRdb provides this immuneACCESS table in a form limited to in-frame rearrangements. Some clones are lacking; in checked studies, under half of them reflect an unresolved V gene, and why the rest are absent is not known. That table is the source of V, J and clone size, and D and trimming were worked out from the DNA. Present in this sample are 1.5 million to 2.5 million clones, roughly 94% of which were seen just once. 0.95% to 1.5% of the sample belongs to the ten largest clones.

CDR3 length: 15 amino acids, cysteine to phenylalanine. Of the read, only the CDR3 DNA is kept; its 45 bases are in frame from base 1. With regard to this clone: Its cognate antigen has yet to be identified. No base qualities exist here, and no much larger clone lies one base off it.

This clonotype was obtained from a man aged 18-30 years in good health. Sequencing used naive CD8+ T cells sorted from blood. The cell subset or site tag for this specimen amounts to: CD45RA+CCR7+. The receptor chain draws on TRBV21-1 and TRBJ1-2. TRBV21-1 is a recognized pseudogene. Here the CDR3 is given as CASTYSEGDNYGYTF. The nucleotides read TGTGCCAGCACTTACTCGGAAGGAGACAACTATGGCTACACCTTC.